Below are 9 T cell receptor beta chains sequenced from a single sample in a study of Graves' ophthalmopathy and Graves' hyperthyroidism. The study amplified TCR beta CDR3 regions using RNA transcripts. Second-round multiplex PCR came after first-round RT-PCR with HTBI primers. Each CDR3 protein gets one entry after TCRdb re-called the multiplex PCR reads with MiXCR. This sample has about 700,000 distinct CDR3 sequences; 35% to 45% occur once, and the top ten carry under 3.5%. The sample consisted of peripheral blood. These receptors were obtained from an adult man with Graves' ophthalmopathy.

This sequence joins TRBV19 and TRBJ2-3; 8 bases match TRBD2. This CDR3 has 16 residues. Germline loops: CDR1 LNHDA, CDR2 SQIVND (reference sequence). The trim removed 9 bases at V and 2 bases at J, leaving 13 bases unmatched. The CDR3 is CASARGGRANTDTQYF. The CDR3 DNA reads TGTGCCAGCGCACGGGGGGGCCGAGCTAACACAGATACGCAGTATTTT.

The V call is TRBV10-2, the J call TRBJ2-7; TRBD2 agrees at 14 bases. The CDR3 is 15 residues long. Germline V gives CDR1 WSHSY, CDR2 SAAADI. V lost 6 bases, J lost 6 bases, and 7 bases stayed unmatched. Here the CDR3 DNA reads TGCGCCAGCAGGGAGACTAGCGGGGGGGTCTCCGAGCAGTACTTC. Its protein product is CASRETSGGVSEQYF.

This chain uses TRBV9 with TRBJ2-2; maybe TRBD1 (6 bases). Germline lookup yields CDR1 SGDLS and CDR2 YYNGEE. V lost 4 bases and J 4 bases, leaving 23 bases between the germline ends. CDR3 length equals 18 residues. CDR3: CASSSRQALPLGTGELFF. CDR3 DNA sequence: TGTGCCAGCAGCTCCAGACAGGCCCTACCCTTGGGCACCGGGGAGCTGTTTTTT.

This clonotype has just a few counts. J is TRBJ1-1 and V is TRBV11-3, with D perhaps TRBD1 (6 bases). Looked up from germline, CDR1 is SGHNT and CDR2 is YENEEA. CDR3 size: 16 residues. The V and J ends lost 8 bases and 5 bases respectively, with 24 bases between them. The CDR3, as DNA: TGTGCCAGCTCCCCCCGTCACGGACAGATCGGTACTGAAGCTTTCTTT. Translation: CASSPRHGQIGTEAFF.

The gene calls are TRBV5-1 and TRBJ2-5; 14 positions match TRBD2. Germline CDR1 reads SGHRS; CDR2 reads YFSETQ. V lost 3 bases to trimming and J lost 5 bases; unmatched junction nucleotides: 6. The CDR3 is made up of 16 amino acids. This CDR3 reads CASSSGLAGDRETQYF. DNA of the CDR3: TGCGCCAGCAGCTCGGGACTAGCGGGAGATCGGGAGACCCAGTACTTC.

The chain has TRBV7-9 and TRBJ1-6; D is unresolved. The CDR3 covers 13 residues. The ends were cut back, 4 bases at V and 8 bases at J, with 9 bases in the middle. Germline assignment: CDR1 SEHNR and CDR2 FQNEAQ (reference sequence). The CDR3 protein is CASSSGEDSPLHF. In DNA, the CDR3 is TGTGCCAGCAGCTCCGGGGAGGATTCACCCCTCCACTTT.

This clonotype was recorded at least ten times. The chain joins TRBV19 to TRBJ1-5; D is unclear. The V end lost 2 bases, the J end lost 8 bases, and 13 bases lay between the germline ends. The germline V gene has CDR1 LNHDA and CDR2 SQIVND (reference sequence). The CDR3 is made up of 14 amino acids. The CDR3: CASSILNGQKPQHF. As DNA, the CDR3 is TGTGCCAGTAGTATATTGAACGGTCAGAAGCCCCAGCATTTT.

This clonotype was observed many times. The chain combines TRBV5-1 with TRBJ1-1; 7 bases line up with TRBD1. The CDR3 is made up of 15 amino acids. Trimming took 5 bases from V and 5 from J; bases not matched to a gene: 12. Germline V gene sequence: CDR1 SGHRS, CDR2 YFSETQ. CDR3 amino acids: CASSHGGGGVTEAFF. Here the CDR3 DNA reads TGCGCCAGCAGTCATGGAGGGGGCGGCGTGACTGAAGCTTTCTTT.

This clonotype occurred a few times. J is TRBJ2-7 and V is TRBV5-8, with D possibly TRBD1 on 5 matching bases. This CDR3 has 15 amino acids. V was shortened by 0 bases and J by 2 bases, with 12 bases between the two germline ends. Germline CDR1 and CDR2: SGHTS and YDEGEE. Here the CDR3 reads CASSLAVGQAYEQYF. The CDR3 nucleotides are TGTGCCAGCAGCTTGGCCGTGGGGCAGGCCTACGAGCAGTACTTC.